A selection of T cell receptor beta chains follows, all from one sample in a study of blood T cells in healthy people across ages. TCRdb analysed the 5' RACE reads with MiXCR anew, one entry per CDR3 protein. The table includes 1.8 million or so distinct CDR3 sequences, 30% to 40% detected once. The sequenced material came from blood. The receptors originated from a human donor in good health. CDR3s include the opening cysteine and the closing phenylalanine or tryptophan. The order of the fields is D gene, V gene, clone size, CDR3 length, J gene, CDR3 DNA, CDR3 protein. D genes are given only for firm matches. A row's size may be missing; if present it is once, few, many or a size class.

d_call: TRBD2
v_call: TRBV12-3/TRBV12-4
clone_size: few
cdr3_length: 15
j_call: TRBJ2-1
cdr3_nt: TGTGCCAGCAGCACAAGCGGGGGACTCATCAATGAGCAGTTCTTC
cdr3_aa: CASSTSGGLINEQFF

d_call: TRBD1
v_call: TRBV4-3
clone_size: -
cdr3_length: 15
j_call: TRBJ2-7
cdr3_nt: TGCGCCAGCAGCAAGGACAGGGGGGAAACCTACGAGCAGTACTTC
cdr3_aa: CASSKDRGETYEQYF

d_call: -
v_call: TRBV7-3
clone_size: -
cdr3_length: 14
j_call: TRBJ2-2
cdr3_nt: TGTGCCAGCAGCCAACAGATTAACACCGGGGAGCTGTTTTTT
cdr3_aa: CASSQQINTGELFF

d_call: -
v_call: TRBV7-9
clone_size: -
cdr3_length: 14
j_call: TRBJ2-5
cdr3_nt: TGTGCCAGCAGCTCCACGGAGTTCCAAGAGACCCAGTACTTC
cdr3_aa: CASSSTEFQETQYF

d_call: -
v_call: TRBV20-1
clone_size: -
cdr3_length: 14
j_call: TRBJ2-7
cdr3_nt: TGCAGTGCTAGAGAACTGGACAGCCCCTACGAGCAGTACTTC
cdr3_aa: CSARELDSPYEQYF

d_call: TRBD1
v_call: TRBV20-1
clone_size: -
cdr3_length: 14
j_call: TRBJ2-1
cdr3_nt: TGCAGTGCTAGAGAAGGGACAGGGAAGGGTGAGCAGTTCTTC
cdr3_aa: CSAREGTGKGEQFF

d_call: TRBD2
v_call: TRBV7-2
clone_size: -
cdr3_length: 15
j_call: TRBJ2-7
cdr3_nt: TGTGCCAGCAGCTCCCTAGCGGGGGATACCTACGAGCAGTACTTC
cdr3_aa: CASSSLAGDTYEQYF

d_call: -
v_call: TRBV2
clone_size: -
cdr3_length: 14
j_call: TRBJ2-7
cdr3_nt: TGTGCCAGCAGAGCCGGGACAACGGCGGTCGAGCAGTACTTC
cdr3_aa: CASRAGTTAVEQYF

d_call: -
v_call: TRBV7-8
clone_size: few
cdr3_length: 14
j_call: TRBJ2-5
cdr3_nt: TGTGCCAGCAGCTTATACGGCCCGCAAGAGACCCAGTACTTC
cdr3_aa: CASSLYGPQETQYF

d_call: -
v_call: TRBV7-2
clone_size: few
cdr3_length: 15
j_call: TRBJ2-3
cdr3_nt: TGTGCCAGCAGCCTCCCGGACGGGGGGCCAGATACGCAGTATTTT
cdr3_aa: CASSLPDGGPDTQYF

d_call: TRBD2
v_call: TRBV5-1
clone_size: -
cdr3_length: 15
j_call: TRBJ2-1
cdr3_nt: TGCGCCAGCAGCTTTGTACGGGGGGGTAGGAATGAGCAGTTCTTC
cdr3_aa: CASSFVRGGRNEQFF

d_call: TRBD2
v_call: TRBV5-1
clone_size: -
cdr3_length: 17
j_call: TRBJ2-1
cdr3_nt: TGCGCCAGCAGCACGCCCTACTCGCGGGGGGGCCCAAATGAGCAGTTCTTC
cdr3_aa: CASSTPYSRGGPNEQFF

d_call: -
v_call: TRBV5-5
clone_size: -
cdr3_length: 14
j_call: TRBJ2-3
cdr3_nt: TGTGCCAGCACTTTGAGCAGTAGTACAGATACGCAGTATTTT
cdr3_aa: CASTLSSSTDTQYF

d_call: TRBD1
v_call: TRBV12-3/TRBV12-4
clone_size: few
cdr3_length: 15
j_call: TRBJ1-2
cdr3_nt: TGTGCCAGCAGTCCACCGGGACAGGGGGCCTATGGCTACACCTTC
cdr3_aa: CASSPPGQGAYGYTF

d_call: -
v_call: TRBV4-1
clone_size: -
cdr3_length: 16
j_call: TRBJ2-1
cdr3_nt: TGCGCCAGCAGCCAACCAGGGCGAAGAACATACAATGAGCAGTTCTTC
cdr3_aa: CASSQPGRRTYNEQFF

d_call: -
v_call: TRBV24-1
clone_size: -
cdr3_length: 15
j_call: TRBJ2-1
cdr3_nt: TGTGCCACCAGTGAGCCCCTAGGACAGAACAATGAGCAGTTCTTC
cdr3_aa: CATSEPLGQNNEQFF

d_call: -
v_call: TRBV7-2
clone_size: -
cdr3_length: 16
j_call: TRBJ1-5
cdr3_nt: TGTGCCAGCAGCTTAGAACCTGGGCGGAAAATCCGTCCTCAGCATTTT
cdr3_aa: CASSLEPGRKIRPQHF

d_call: -
v_call: TRBV7-2
clone_size: few
cdr3_length: 11
j_call: TRBJ2-1
cdr3_nt: TGTGCCAGCAGCTCCTACTCTGAGCAGTTCTTC
cdr3_aa: CASSSYSEQFF

d_call: TRBD1
v_call: TRBV27
clone_size: -
cdr3_length: 14
j_call: TRBJ1-1
cdr3_nt: TGTGCCAGCAGTTTATCTAGCACAGGGGCGAAAGCTTTCTTT
cdr3_aa: CASSLSSTGAKAFF

d_call: TRBD2
v_call: TRBV7-2
clone_size: once
cdr3_length: 16
j_call: TRBJ2-3
cdr3_nt: TGTGCCAGCAGCCGGAGGCTAGCGGGGGGCGCAGATACGCAGTATTTT
cdr3_aa: CASSRRLAGGADTQYF

d_call: -
v_call: TRBV7-9
clone_size: few
cdr3_length: 13
j_call: TRBJ1-2
cdr3_nt: TGTGCCAGCAGCGGAAGCACGGTCTATGGCTACACCTTC
cdr3_aa: CASSGSTVYGYTF

d_call: -
v_call: TRBV6-6
clone_size: -
cdr3_length: 16
j_call: TRBJ2-3
cdr3_nt: TGTGCCAGCAGTTACTCCCCGGGCCATAGCACAGATACGCAGTATTTT
cdr3_aa: CASSYSPGHSTDTQYF

d_call: -
v_call: TRBV3-1
clone_size: -
cdr3_length: 16
j_call: TRBJ2-3
cdr3_nt: TGTGCCAGCAGCCAAGATTTGGCGGAAGGCACAGATACGCAGTATTTT
cdr3_aa: CASSQDLAEGTDTQYF

d_call: TRBD2
v_call: TRBV20-1
clone_size: -
cdr3_length: 16
j_call: TRBJ2-5
cdr3_nt: TGCAGTGCCCCGCGTGAAGCGGGAGTCCTACAAGAGACCCAGTACTTC
cdr3_aa: CSAPREAGVLQETQYF

d_call: -
v_call: TRBV2
clone_size: -
cdr3_length: 13
j_call: TRBJ2-5
cdr3_nt: TGTGCCGGGAAGCAGGGGTACCAAGAGACCCAGTACTTC
cdr3_aa: CAGKQGYQETQYF

d_call: -
v_call: TRBV6-6
clone_size: few
cdr3_length: 13
j_call: TRBJ2-1
cdr3_nt: TGTGCCAGCAGTAAGACATCCTACAATGAGCAGTTCTTC
cdr3_aa: CASSKTSYNEQFF

d_call: -
v_call: TRBV28
clone_size: -
cdr3_length: 12
j_call: TRBJ2-3
cdr3_nt: TGTGCCAGCAGTTTGATCCTGGGAGCGCAGTATTTT
cdr3_aa: CASSLILGAQYF

d_call: -
v_call: TRBV29-1
clone_size: -
cdr3_length: 13
j_call: TRBJ2-5
cdr3_nt: TGCAGCGTGGGTGCCGTCCTGCAAGAGACCCAGTACTTC
cdr3_aa: CSVGAVLQETQYF

d_call: -
v_call: TRBV20-1
clone_size: -
cdr3_length: 16
j_call: TRBJ2-1
cdr3_nt: TGCAGTGCTAGAGATAGGATAGGGGGGGGGTTCAATGAGCAGTTCTTC
cdr3_aa: CSARDRIGGGFNEQFF

d_call: TRBD2
v_call: TRBV10-3
clone_size: -
cdr3_length: 14
j_call: TRBJ2-1
cdr3_nt: TGTGCCATCCGCGGGGGGCAGTTTAACAATGAGCAGTTCTTC
cdr3_aa: CAIRGGQFNNEQFF

d_call: TRBD2
v_call: TRBV7-6
clone_size: few
cdr3_length: 15
j_call: TRBJ2-7
cdr3_nt: TGTGCCAGCAGCTGGGAGGGTGGGTCAAGGAACGAGCAGTACTTC
cdr3_aa: CASSWEGGSRNEQYF

d_call: TRBD1
v_call: TRBV5-1
clone_size: -
cdr3_length: 15
j_call: TRBJ2-1
cdr3_nt: TGCGCTAGCAGCTCGACAGGGGGCCTTCGGGATGAGCAGTTCTTC
cdr3_aa: CASSSTGGLRDEQFF

d_call: TRBD1
v_call: TRBV25-1
clone_size: -
cdr3_length: 15
j_call: TRBJ1-1
cdr3_nt: TGTGCCAGCAGTGAAAGACAGGGGGGGAACACTGAAGCTTTCTTT
cdr3_aa: CASSERQGGNTEAFF

d_call: -
v_call: TRBV25-1
clone_size: -
cdr3_length: 14
j_call: TRBJ2-7
cdr3_nt: TGTGCCAGTCAATTGGGGAACGGCGCCTACGAGCAGTACTTC
cdr3_aa: CASQLGNGAYEQYF

d_call: TRBD1
v_call: TRBV3-1
clone_size: -
cdr3_length: 15
j_call: TRBJ2-3
cdr3_nt: TGTGCCAGCAGCCAAAGGGACAGGGGAGTGAATACGCAGTATTTT
cdr3_aa: CASSQRDRGVNTQYF

d_call: TRBD2
v_call: TRBV20-1
clone_size: -
cdr3_length: 16
j_call: TRBJ2-3
cdr3_nt: TGCAGTGCTAGAGCCCCTGGACTAGAGCGCACAGATACGCAGTATTTT
cdr3_aa: CSARAPGLERTDTQYF

d_call: TRBD1
v_call: TRBV7-8
clone_size: once
cdr3_length: 15
j_call: TRBJ1-6
cdr3_nt: TGTGCCAGCAGCCCAAGGACAGGGGAAGGTTCACCCCTCCACTTT
cdr3_aa: CASSPRTGEGSPLHF

d_call: -
v_call: TRBV7-2
clone_size: -
cdr3_length: 12
j_call: TRBJ1-2
cdr3_nt: TGTGCCACCCGAGGGGCGGGCTATGGCTACACCTTC
cdr3_aa: CATRGAGYGYTF

d_call: -
v_call: TRBV24-1
clone_size: -
cdr3_length: 19
j_call: TRBJ2-3
cdr3_nt: TGTGCCACCAGTGATTTAGGCATCTCTGCCGGGGGGCGCACAGATACGCAGTATTTT
cdr3_aa: CATSDLGISAGGRTDTQYF

d_call: -
v_call: TRBV11-3
clone_size: few
cdr3_length: 16
j_call: TRBJ2-6
cdr3_nt: TGTACCAGCAGCCCCCCGGGGGACTCTGGGGCCAACGTCCTGACTTTC
cdr3_aa: CTSSPPGDSGANVLTF

d_call: -
v_call: TRBV11-2
clone_size: -
cdr3_length: 15
j_call: TRBJ1-1
cdr3_nt: TGTGCCAGCAGCTTAAATCAGGGGCTGTACACTGAAGCTTTCTTT
cdr3_aa: CASSLNQGLYTEAFF

d_call: -
v_call: TRBV29-1
clone_size: -
cdr3_length: 14
j_call: TRBJ2-1
cdr3_nt: TGCAGCGTTTGGAGACCTCGATTGGACAATGAGCAGTTCTTC
cdr3_aa: CSVWRPRLDNEQFF

d_call: TRBD1
v_call: TRBV20-1
clone_size: few
cdr3_length: 14
j_call: TRBJ1-2
cdr3_nt: TGCAGTGCTAGAGAACGGACAGGCTATGGTGGCTACACCTTC
cdr3_aa: CSARERTGYGGYTF

d_call: TRBD2
v_call: TRBV7-2
clone_size: -
cdr3_length: 15
j_call: TRBJ2-5
cdr3_nt: TGTGCCAGCAGCCAAAGACTAGCGGGGGCGGAGACCCAGTACTTC
cdr3_aa: CASSQRLAGAETQYF

d_call: -
v_call: TRBV4-1
clone_size: few
cdr3_length: 13
j_call: TRBJ2-1
cdr3_nt: TGCGCCAGCAGCCATGCGGGTGGCAATGAGCAGTTCTTC
cdr3_aa: CASSHAGGNEQFF

d_call: -
v_call: TRBV3-1
clone_size: -
cdr3_length: 16
j_call: TRBJ1-3
cdr3_nt: TGTGCCAGCAGCCCTCGGACAGCCAGGGATGGAAACACCATATATTTT
cdr3_aa: CASSPRTARDGNTIYF

d_call: -
v_call: TRBV27
clone_size: -
cdr3_length: 12
j_call: TRBJ2-7
cdr3_nt: TGTGCCAGCAGGCGGGGTTCCAACGAGCAGTACTTC
cdr3_aa: CASRRGSNEQYF

d_call: -
v_call: TRBV6-2/TRBV6-3
clone_size: few
cdr3_length: 14
j_call: TRBJ2-7
cdr3_nt: TGTGCCAGCCACCACCAGGGGTACTCCTACGAGCAGTACTTC
cdr3_aa: CASHHQGYSYEQYF

d_call: -
v_call: TRBV29-1
clone_size: -
cdr3_length: 13
j_call: TRBJ1-1
cdr3_nt: TGCAGCGTTGTTGTCAACTCGAACACTGAAGCTTTCTTT
cdr3_aa: CSVVVNSNTEAFF

d_call: -
v_call: TRBV7-8
clone_size: -
cdr3_length: 13
j_call: TRBJ2-1
cdr3_nt: TGTGCCAGCAGCCCCAGACAGACCAATGAGCAGTTCTTC
cdr3_aa: CASSPRQTNEQFF

d_call: -
v_call: TRBV20-1
clone_size: -
cdr3_length: 18
j_call: TRBJ2-1
cdr3_nt: TGCAGTGCTAGAGATCTCCGGTCTCTTGGGACGGAGGACAATGAGCAGTTCTTC
cdr3_aa: CSARDLRSLGTEDNEQFF

d_call: TRBD1
v_call: TRBV18
clone_size: few
cdr3_length: 14
j_call: TRBJ1-2
cdr3_nt: TGTGCCAGCTCTCCTGGACAGGACCGTAGAGGCTACACCTTC
cdr3_aa: CASSPGQDRRGYTF

d_call: TRBD2
v_call: TRBV2
clone_size: few
cdr3_length: 16
j_call: TRBJ2-3
cdr3_nt: TGTGCCAGCAGCCTCCTAGCGGGCCTAGGAACAGATACGCAGTATTTT
cdr3_aa: CASSLLAGLGTDTQYF

d_call: -
v_call: TRBV28
clone_size: once
cdr3_length: 15
j_call: TRBJ2-5
cdr3_nt: TGTGCCAGCAGCCCGCCGGACAATCAGCAAGAGACCCAGTACTTC
cdr3_aa: CASSPPDNQQETQYF

d_call: TRBD1
v_call: TRBV5-5
clone_size: many
cdr3_length: 13
j_call: TRBJ2-1
cdr3_nt: TGTGCCAGCACCCGAACAGGGGGCTATGAGCAGTTCTTC
cdr3_aa: CASTRTGGYEQFF

d_call: -
v_call: TRBV5-1
clone_size: few
cdr3_length: 13
j_call: TRBJ2-1
cdr3_nt: TGCGCCAGCAGCTTGGTTACTAGATATGAGCAGTTCTTC
cdr3_aa: CASSLVTRYEQFF

d_call: TRBD2
v_call: TRBV7-2
clone_size: many
cdr3_length: 16
j_call: TRBJ2-5
cdr3_nt: TGTGCCAGCAGCTTAGCAATAACTAGCGGTCAAGAGACCCAGTACTTC
cdr3_aa: CASSLAITSGQETQYF

d_call: TRBD2
v_call: TRBV7-8
clone_size: few
cdr3_length: 18
j_call: TRBJ2-3
cdr3_nt: TGTGCCAGCAGCTTAGGGGGACTAGCGGGGGGTGGGGCCTATACGCAGTATTTT
cdr3_aa: CASSLGGLAGGGAYTQYF

d_call: -
v_call: TRBV7-2
clone_size: -
cdr3_length: 15
j_call: TRBJ2-7
cdr3_nt: TGTGCCAGCAGCTTACAGGGCGGGGTGTCCTACGAGCAGTACTTC
cdr3_aa: CASSLQGGVSYEQYF

d_call: -
v_call: TRBV25-1
clone_size: -
cdr3_length: 13
j_call: TRBJ1-1
cdr3_nt: TGTGCCACTCAGGGGCGCAGGAACACTGAAGCTTTCTTT
cdr3_aa: CATQGRRNTEAFF